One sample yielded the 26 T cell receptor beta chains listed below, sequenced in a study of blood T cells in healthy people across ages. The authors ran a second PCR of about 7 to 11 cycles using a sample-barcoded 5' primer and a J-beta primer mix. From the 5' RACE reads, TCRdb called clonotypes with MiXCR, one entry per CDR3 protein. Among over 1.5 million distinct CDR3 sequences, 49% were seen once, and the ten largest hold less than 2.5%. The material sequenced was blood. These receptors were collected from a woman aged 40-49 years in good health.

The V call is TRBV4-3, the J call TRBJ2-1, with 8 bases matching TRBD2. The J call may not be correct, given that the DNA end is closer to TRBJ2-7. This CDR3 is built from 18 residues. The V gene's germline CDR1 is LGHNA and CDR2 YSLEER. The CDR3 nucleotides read TGCGCCAGCAGCCACACCACCTTACTAGCGGTCTCCTACAATGAGCAGTACTTC. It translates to CASSHTTLLAVSYNEQYF.

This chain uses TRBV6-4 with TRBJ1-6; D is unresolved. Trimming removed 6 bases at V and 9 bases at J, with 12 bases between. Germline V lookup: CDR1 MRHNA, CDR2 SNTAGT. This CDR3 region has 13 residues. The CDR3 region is CASSPARGSPLHF. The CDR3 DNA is TGTGCCAGCAGCCCCGCCCGCGGTTCACCCCTCCACTTT.

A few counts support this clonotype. The CDR3 DNA is TGTGCCAGCAGTTACAGTTTGCGTGGAGCTAACTATGGCTACACCTTC. Translation: CASSYSLRGANYGYTF. The chain links TRBV6-5 to TRBJ1-2; D ambiguous. CDR1 and CDR2 from the germline V gene are MNHEY and SVGAGI. CDR3 length: 16 residues. Trimming left V 2 bases short and J 0 bases short, with 13 bases between.

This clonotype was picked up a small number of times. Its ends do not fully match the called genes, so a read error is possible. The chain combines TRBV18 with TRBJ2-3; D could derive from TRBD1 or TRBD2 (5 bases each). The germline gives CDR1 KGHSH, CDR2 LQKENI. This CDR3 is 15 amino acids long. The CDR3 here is CASSPLGVSTDTQYF. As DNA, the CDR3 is TGTGCCAGCTCCCCACTGGGGGTAAGCACAGATACGCAGTATTTT.

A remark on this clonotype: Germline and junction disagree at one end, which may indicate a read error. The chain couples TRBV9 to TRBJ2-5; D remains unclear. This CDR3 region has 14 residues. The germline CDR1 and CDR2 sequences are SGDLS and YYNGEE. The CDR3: CASGVEGIRETQYF. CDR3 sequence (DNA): TGTGCCAGCGGCGTAGAAGGGATTCGAGAGACCCAGTACTTC.

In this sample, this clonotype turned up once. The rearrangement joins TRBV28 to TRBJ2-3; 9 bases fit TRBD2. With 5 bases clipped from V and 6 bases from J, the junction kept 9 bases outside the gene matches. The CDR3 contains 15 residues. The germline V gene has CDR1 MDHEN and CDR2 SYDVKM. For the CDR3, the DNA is TGTGCCAGCAGTCCCCGCGGGAGGGCGGTGGATACGCAGTATTTT. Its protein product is CASSPRGRAVDTQYF.

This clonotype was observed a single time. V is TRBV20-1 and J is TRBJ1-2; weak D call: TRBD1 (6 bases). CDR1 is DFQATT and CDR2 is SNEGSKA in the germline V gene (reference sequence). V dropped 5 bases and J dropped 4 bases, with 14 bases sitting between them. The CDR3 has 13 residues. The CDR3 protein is CSARLGGTYGYTF. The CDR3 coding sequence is TGCAGTGCTCGTCTTGGGGGCACCTATGGCTACACCTTC.

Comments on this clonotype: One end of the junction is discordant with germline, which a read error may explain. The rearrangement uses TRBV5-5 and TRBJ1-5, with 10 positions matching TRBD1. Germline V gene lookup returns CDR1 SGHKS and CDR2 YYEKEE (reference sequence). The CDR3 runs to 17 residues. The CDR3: CTSSFRDRGRSNQPQHF. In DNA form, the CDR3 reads TGTACCAGCAGCTTCCGGGACAGGGGTCGCAGCAATCAGCCCCAGCATTTT.

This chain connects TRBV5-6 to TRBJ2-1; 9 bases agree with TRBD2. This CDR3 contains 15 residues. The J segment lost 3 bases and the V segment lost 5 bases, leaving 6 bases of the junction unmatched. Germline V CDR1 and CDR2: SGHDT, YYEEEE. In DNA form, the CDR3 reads TGTGCCAGCAGAGGAGGACTAGCGCTCTACAATGAGCAGTTCTTC. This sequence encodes CASRGGLALYNEQFF.

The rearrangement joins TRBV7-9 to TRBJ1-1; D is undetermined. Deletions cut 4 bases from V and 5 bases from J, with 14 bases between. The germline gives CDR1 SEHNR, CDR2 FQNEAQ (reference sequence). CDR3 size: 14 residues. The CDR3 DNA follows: TGTGCCAGCAGCTCTACGTTGATAGGGACTGAAGCTTTCTTT. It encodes CASSSTLIGTEAFF.

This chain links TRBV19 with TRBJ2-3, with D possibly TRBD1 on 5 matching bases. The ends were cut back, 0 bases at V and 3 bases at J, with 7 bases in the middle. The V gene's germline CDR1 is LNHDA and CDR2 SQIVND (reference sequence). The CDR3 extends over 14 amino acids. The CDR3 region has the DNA TGTGCCAGTAGTATAGAATCAGGGACAGATACGCAGTATTTT. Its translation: CASSIESGTDTQYF. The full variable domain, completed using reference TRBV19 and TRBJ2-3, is DGGITQSPKYLFRKEGQNVTLSCEQNLNHDAMYWYRQDPGQGLRLIYYSQIVNDFQKGDIAEGYSVSREKKESFPLTVTSAQKNPTAFYLCASSIESGTDTQYFGPGTRLTVL.

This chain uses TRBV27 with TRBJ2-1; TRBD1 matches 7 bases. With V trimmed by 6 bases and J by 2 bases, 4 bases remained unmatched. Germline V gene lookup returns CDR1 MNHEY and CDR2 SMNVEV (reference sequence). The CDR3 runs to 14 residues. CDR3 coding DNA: TGTGCCAGCAGACTACAGGGGCCCTACAATGAGCAGTTCTTC. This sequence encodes CASRLQGPYNEQFF.

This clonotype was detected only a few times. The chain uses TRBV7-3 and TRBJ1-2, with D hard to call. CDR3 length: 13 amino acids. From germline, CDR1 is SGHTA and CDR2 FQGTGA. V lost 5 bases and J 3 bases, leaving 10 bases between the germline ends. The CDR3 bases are TGTGCCAGCAGCCGCAGCCCGCACTATGGCTACACCTTC. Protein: CASSRSPHYGYTF. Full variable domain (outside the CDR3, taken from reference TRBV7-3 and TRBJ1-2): GAGVSQTPSNKVTEKGKYVELRCDPISGHTALYWYRQSLGQGPEFLIYFQGTGAADDSGLPNDRFFAVRPEGSVSTLKIQRTERGDSAVYLCASSRSPHYGYTFGSGTRLTVV.

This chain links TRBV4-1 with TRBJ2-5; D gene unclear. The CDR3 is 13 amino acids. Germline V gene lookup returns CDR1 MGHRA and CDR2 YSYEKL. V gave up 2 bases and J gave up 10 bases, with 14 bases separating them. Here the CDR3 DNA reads TGCGCCAGCAGCCAAACCCTCGAAAAGGACCAGTACTTC. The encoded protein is CASSQTLEKDQYF.

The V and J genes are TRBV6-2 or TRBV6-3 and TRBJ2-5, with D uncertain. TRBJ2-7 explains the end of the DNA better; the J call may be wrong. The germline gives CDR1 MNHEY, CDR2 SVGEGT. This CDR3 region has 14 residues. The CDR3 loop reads CASSCSIPAYEQYF. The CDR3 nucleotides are TGTGCCAGCAGTTGCTCGATTCCCGCCTACGAGCAGTACTTC.

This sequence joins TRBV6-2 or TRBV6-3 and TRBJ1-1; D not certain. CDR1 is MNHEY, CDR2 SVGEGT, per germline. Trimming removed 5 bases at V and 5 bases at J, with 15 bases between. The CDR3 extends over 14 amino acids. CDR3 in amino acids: CASSPGWVGTEAFF. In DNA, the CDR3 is TGTGCCAGCAGTCCGGGCTGGGTAGGGACTGAAGCTTTCTTT.

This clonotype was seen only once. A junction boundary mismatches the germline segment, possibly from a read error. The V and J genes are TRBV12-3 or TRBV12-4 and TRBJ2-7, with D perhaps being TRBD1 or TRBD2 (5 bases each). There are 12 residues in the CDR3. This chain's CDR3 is CASSLRGYGQYF. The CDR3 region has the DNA TGTGCCAGCAGTTTGAGGGGCTACGGGCAGTACTTC.

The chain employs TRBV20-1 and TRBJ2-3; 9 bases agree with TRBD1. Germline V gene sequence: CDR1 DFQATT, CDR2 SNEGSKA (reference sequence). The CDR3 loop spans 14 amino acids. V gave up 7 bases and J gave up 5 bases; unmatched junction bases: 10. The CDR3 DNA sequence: TGCAGTGGGAACTACAGGGGGCAGGGAGATACGCAGTATTTT. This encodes CSGNYRGQGDTQYF.

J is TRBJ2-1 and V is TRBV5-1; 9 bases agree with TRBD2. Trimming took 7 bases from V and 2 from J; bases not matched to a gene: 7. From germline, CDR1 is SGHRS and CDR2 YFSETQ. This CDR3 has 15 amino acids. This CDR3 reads CASSIAGATYNEQFF. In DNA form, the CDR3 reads TGCGCCAGCTCAATAGCGGGGGCAACCTACAATGAGCAGTTCTTC. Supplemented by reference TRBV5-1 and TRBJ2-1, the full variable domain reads KAGVTQTPRYLIKTRGQQVTLSCSPISGHRSVSWYQQTPGQGLQFLFEYFSETQRNKGNFPGRFSGRQFSNSRSEMNVSTLELGDSALYLCASSIAGATYNEQFFGPGTRLTVL.

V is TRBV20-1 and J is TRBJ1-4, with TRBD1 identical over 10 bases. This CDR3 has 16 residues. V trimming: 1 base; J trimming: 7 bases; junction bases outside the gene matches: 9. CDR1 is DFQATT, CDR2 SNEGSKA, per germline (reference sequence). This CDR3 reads CSARGTGGVRGEKLFF. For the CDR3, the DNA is TGCAGTGCTAGAGGGACAGGGGGTGTACGAGGTGAAAAACTGTTTTTT.

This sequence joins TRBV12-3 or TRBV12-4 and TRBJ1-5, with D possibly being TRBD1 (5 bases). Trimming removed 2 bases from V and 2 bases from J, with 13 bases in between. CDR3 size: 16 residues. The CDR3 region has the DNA TGTGCCAGCAGTTTAATTGGGGGGTTGGGCAATCAGCCCCAGCATTTT. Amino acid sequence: CASSLIGGLGNQPQHF.

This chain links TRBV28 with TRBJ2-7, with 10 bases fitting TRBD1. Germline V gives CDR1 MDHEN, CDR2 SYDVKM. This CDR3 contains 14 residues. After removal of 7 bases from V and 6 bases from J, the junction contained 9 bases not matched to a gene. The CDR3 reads CASTIGDRGTEQYF. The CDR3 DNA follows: TGTGCCAGCACCATTGGGGACAGGGGTACCGAGCAGTACTTC. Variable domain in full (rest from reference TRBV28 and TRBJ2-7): DVKVTQSSRYLVKRTGEKVFLECVQDMDHENMFWYRQDPGLGLRLIYFSYDVKMKEKGDIPEGYSVSREKKERFSLILESASTNQTSMYLCASTIGDRGTEQYFGPGTRLTVT.

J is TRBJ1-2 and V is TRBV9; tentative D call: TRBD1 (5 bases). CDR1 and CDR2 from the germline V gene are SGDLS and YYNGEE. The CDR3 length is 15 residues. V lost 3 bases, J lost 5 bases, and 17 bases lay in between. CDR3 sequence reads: CASSAPTGTLYGYTF. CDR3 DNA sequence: TGTGCCAGCAGCGCACCGACCGGGACGCTGTATGGCTACACCTTC.

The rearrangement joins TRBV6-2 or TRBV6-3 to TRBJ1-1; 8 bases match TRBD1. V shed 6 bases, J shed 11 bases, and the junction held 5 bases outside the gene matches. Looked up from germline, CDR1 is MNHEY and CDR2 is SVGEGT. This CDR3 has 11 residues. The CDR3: CASRRQGSAFF. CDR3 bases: TGTGCCAGCAGACGACAGGGGTCGGCTTTCTTT.

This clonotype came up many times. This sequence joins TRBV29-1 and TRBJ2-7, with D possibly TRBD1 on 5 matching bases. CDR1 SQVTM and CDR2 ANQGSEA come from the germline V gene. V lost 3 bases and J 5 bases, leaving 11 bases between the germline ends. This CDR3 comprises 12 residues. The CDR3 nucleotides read TGCAGCGTTGAGGGTGTAGGGGACGAGCAGTACTTC. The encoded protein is CSVEGVGDEQYF.

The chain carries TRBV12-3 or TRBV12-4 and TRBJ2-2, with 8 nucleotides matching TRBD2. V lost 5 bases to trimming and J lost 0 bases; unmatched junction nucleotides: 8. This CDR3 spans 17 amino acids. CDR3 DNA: TGTGCCAGCAGTCGACAGACTAGCGCGACGAACACCGGGGAGCTGTTTTTT. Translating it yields CASSRQTSATNTGELFF.